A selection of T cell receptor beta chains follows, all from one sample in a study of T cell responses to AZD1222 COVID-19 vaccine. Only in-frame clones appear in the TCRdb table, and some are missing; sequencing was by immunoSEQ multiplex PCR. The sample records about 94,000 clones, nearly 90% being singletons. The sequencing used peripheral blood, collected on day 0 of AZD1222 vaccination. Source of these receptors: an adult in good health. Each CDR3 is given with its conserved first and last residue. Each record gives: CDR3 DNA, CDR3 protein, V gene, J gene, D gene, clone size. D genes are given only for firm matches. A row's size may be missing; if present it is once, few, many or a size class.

cdr3_nt: TGTGCCAGCAGCTTGGTGCCCTCCTACGAGCAGTACTTC
cdr3_aa: CASSLVPSYEQYF
v_call: TRBV5-6
j_call: TRBJ2-7
d_call: .
clone_size: .

cdr3_nt: TGTGCCAGCAGCTTCCGGACAGGGACGGAGCTGTTTTTT
cdr3_aa: CASSFRTGTELFF
v_call: TRBV11-3
j_call: TRBJ2-2
d_call: TRBD1
clone_size: .

cdr3_nt: TGCGCCAGCAGCCAGGGTAGCGTCGAGCAGTACTTC
cdr3_aa: CASSQGSVEQYF
v_call: TRBV4-1
j_call: TRBJ2-7
d_call: .
clone_size: .

cdr3_nt: TGTGCCAGCAGCGCTCAGGGGGTGCGCGAAAAACTGTTTTTT
cdr3_aa: CASSAQGVREKLFF
v_call: TRBV9
j_call: TRBJ1-4
d_call: TRBD1
clone_size: .

cdr3_nt: TGTGCCAGCAGCTTAGTCGGGCTAGCGGGGATTAATACGCAGTATTTT
cdr3_aa: CASSLVGLAGINTQYF
v_call: TRBV7-8
j_call: TRBJ2-3
d_call: TRBD2
clone_size: .

cdr3_nt: TGCGCCAGCAGCCAGGGACAGGGTTTTGAGACCCAGTACTTC
cdr3_aa: CASSQGQGFETQYF
v_call: TRBV4-3
j_call: TRBJ2-5
d_call: TRBD1
clone_size: .

cdr3_nt: TGTGCCAGCAGCTTAGGGGGGGGAGCTAACTATGGCTACACCTTC
cdr3_aa: CASSLGGGANYGYTF
v_call: TRBV11-2
j_call: TRBJ1-2
d_call: .
clone_size: .

cdr3_nt: TGTGCCAGCAGTTACTCAATTAGGACAGGGGAAGCTTTCTTT
cdr3_aa: CASSYSIRTGEAFF
v_call: TRBV6-2/TRBV6-3
j_call: TRBJ1-1
d_call: TRBD1
clone_size: .

cdr3_nt: TGCAGCGTTGGGGTTCCGGGACAGGACTATGGCTACACCTTC
cdr3_aa: CSVGVPGQDYGYTF
v_call: TRBV29-1
j_call: TRBJ1-2
d_call: TRBD1
clone_size: .

cdr3_nt: TGTGCCAGCAGTTACCCCCCGGGACAGGGGGTAACTTCTTACTGGCAGTACTTC
cdr3_aa: CASSYPPGQGVTSYWQYF
v_call: TRBV6-2/TRBV6-3
j_call: TRBJ2-7
d_call: TRBD1
clone_size: once

cdr3_nt: TGCAGCGTTGATCTCGGGGACACCATATATTTT
cdr3_aa: CSVDLGDTIYF
v_call: TRBV29-1
j_call: TRBJ1-3
d_call: .
clone_size: .

cdr3_nt: TGTGCCAGCAGCTTAAGGGGAACAGGGGTTACCGGGGAGCTGTTTTTT
cdr3_aa: CASSLRGTGVTGELFF
v_call: TRBV7-3
j_call: TRBJ2-2
d_call: TRBD1
clone_size: .

cdr3_nt: TGTGCCATATTCCTGAGGACCCTCTACGAGCAGTACTTC
cdr3_aa: CAIFLRTLYEQYF
v_call: TRBV9
j_call: TRBJ2-7
d_call: .
clone_size: once

cdr3_nt: TGTGCCAGCAGCTCCCGGGAGTCCTATAATTCACCCCTCCACTTT
cdr3_aa: CASSSRESYNSPLHF
v_call: TRBV4-2
j_call: TRBJ1-6
d_call: .
clone_size: .

cdr3_nt: TGTGCCAGCAGTGAACCGGTGGGGGGCGCAGATAGCTACGAGCAGTACTTC
cdr3_aa: CASSEPVGGADSYEQYF
v_call: TRBV2
j_call: TRBJ2-7
d_call: .
clone_size: .

cdr3_nt: TGTGCCTGGAGTGGTCCCGGGGACAATCAGCCCCAGCATTTT
cdr3_aa: CAWSGPGDNQPQHF
v_call: TRBV30
j_call: TRBJ1-5
d_call: .
clone_size: few

cdr3_nt: TGTGCCAGCAGCTTAGGAGTCGGTTCACCCCTCCACTTT
cdr3_aa: CASSLGVGSPLHF
v_call: TRBV11-2
j_call: TRBJ1-6
d_call: .
clone_size: few

cdr3_nt: TGTGCCACCAGCAGAGGGTTCATGAACACTGAAGCTTTCTTT
cdr3_aa: CATSRGFMNTEAFF
v_call: TRBV15
j_call: TRBJ1-1
d_call: .
clone_size: .

cdr3_nt: TGTGCCAGCTCAACCACAGGGAGGACTGAAGCTTTCTTT
cdr3_aa: CASSTTGRTEAFF
v_call: TRBV18
j_call: TRBJ1-1
d_call: .
clone_size: .

cdr3_nt: TGTGCCAGCAGCTCGACTCTCTTAGGGGATACGCAGTATTTT
cdr3_aa: CASSSTLLGDTQYF
v_call: TRBV7-9
j_call: TRBJ2-3
d_call: .
clone_size: .

cdr3_nt: TGTGCCAGCATCCCGGGACAGGGTTATCTAAGCACTGAAGCTTTCTTT
cdr3_aa: CASIPGQGYLSTEAFF
v_call: TRBV7-8
j_call: TRBJ1-1
d_call: TRBD1
clone_size: .

cdr3_nt: TGTGCCAGCAGTCCGGGACAGGGGGGAGCAGATACGCAGTATTTT
cdr3_aa: CASSPGQGGADTQYF
v_call: TRBV2
j_call: TRBJ2-3
d_call: TRBD1
clone_size: .

cdr3_nt: TGTGCCAGCTCACCAGACAGGGGGGCAGATACGCAGTATTTT
cdr3_aa: CASSPDRGADTQYF
v_call: TRBV18
j_call: TRBJ2-3
d_call: TRBD1
clone_size: .

cdr3_nt: TGTGCCAGCAGTTCCTCGGGGGTCTACTGGGGGAAGGGGTACAATGAGCAGTTCTTC
cdr3_aa: CASSSSGVYWGKGYNEQFF
v_call: TRBV28
j_call: TRBJ2-1
d_call: .
clone_size: .

cdr3_nt: TGTGCCAGCAGCTTAACGCGGGGGGACCACAATGAGCAGTTCTTC
cdr3_aa: CASSLTRGDHNEQFF
v_call: TRBV7-3
j_call: TRBJ2-1
d_call: TRBD2
clone_size: .

cdr3_nt: TGTGCCATCCTCTCAACTACGACTATGGAGCAGTACTTC
cdr3_aa: CAILSTTTMEQYF
v_call: TRBV28
j_call: TRBJ2-7
d_call: .
clone_size: .

cdr3_nt: TGCGCCAGCAGCTTGTTGAATGCAGCGGGGAACACCGGGGAGCTGTTTTTT
cdr3_aa: CASSLLNAAGNTGELFF
v_call: TRBV5-1
j_call: TRBJ2-2
d_call: .
clone_size: .

cdr3_nt: TGCAGCGTCTCGGACAGGGCCTTCTACGAGCAGTACTTC
cdr3_aa: CSVSDRAFYEQYF
v_call: TRBV29-1
j_call: TRBJ2-7
d_call: TRBD1
clone_size: .

cdr3_nt: TGCGCCAGCAGCCTGGGACACGAAACTTCACCCCTCCACTTT
cdr3_aa: CASSLGHETSPLHF
v_call: TRBV5-1
j_call: TRBJ1-6
d_call: .
clone_size: .

cdr3_nt: TGTGCCAGCAGCCCCAGGACCCCACCCGGCCCGTATGGCTACACCTTC
cdr3_aa: CASSPRTPPGPYGYTF
v_call: TRBV7-9
j_call: TRBJ1-2
d_call: .
clone_size: .

cdr3_nt: TGTGCCAGCAGCTCACCCGGGACTCCGAGGACCCAGTACTTC
cdr3_aa: CASSSPGTPRTQYF
v_call: TRBV5-4
j_call: TRBJ2-5
d_call: .
clone_size: .

cdr3_nt: TGCGCCAGCAGCCAAGATCGGGACATAGAGTATGGCTACACCTTC
cdr3_aa: CASSQDRDIEYGYTF
v_call: TRBV4-1
j_call: TRBJ1-2
d_call: .
clone_size: .